This T cell receptor (beta chain) was recovered during a study of Graves' ophthalmopathy and Graves' hyperthyroidism. Study-wide points: Among thyroid clonotypes expanded above 0.001 frequency, most also appeared in blood. Ophthalmopathy progression was predicted with approximately 68% sensitivity and approximately 72% specificity.

This clonotype was seen ten or more times. Its antigen remains unidentified. CDR1 is SNHLY, CDR2 FYNNEI, per germline. The V end lost 6 bases, the J end lost 0 bases, and 8 bases lay between the germline ends. The CDR3 sequence is 13 residues long. Using RNA transcripts, the TCR beta CDR3 regions were amplified. An opening RT-PCR round employed HTBI primers and preceded a second-round multiplex PCR. TCRdb analysed the multiplex PCR reads with MiXCR anew, one entry per CDR3 protein. Of under 200,000 distinct CDR3 sequences listed, 30% to 45% are singletons. This sequence was found in a middle-aged woman with Graves' ophthalmopathy. The J gene is TRBJ1-1, the V gene TRBV2, with D possibly being TRBD1 (5 bases). Sequenced material: peripheral blood. CDR3 bases: TGTGCCAGCAGGGGGGAGGTGAACACTGAAGCTTTCTTT. This gives the protein CASRGEVNTEAFF.